Below, 14 T cell receptor beta chains from the same sample are listed, as sequenced in a study of OX40 agonist ivuxolimab in advanced cancers. Produced via immunoSEQ multiplex PCR; TCRdb's table is partial and in-frame only. The sample has around 30,000 clones; approximately 90% are singletons. The sample in question was CD4+ or CD8+ T cells sorted from blood, obtained in a trial of the OX40 agonist ivuxolimab. These receptors were taken from an adult with an advanced solid tumor such as melanoma, head and neck, liver or kidney cancer.

V and J are TRBV19 and TRBJ1-2; D call uncertain. CDR3 length: 12 residues. With 5 bases removed from V and 8 bases from J, the gap between germline ends came to 12 bases. Germline V gene data show CDR1 as LNHDA and CDR2 as SQIVND (reference sequence). DNA for the CDR3: TGTGCCAGTAGTGTTCCCTTTGTCGGCTACACCTTC. Its protein product is CASSVPFVGYTF.

A single count supports this clone. The J gene is TRBJ2-5, the V gene TRBV9, with D uncertain. V was trimmed by 3 bases and J by 4 bases, leaving 7 bases between them. CDR1 SGDLS and CDR2 YYNGEE come from the germline V gene. The CDR3 length is 12 residues. This CDR3 is CASSDLGETQYF. CDR3 DNA sequence: TGTGCCAGCAGCGACCTCGGAGAGACCCAGTACTTC.

This sequence joins TRBV15 and TRBJ2-3; D not resolved. This CDR3 has 17 amino acids. The germline gives CDR1 LNHNV, CDR2 YYDKDF (reference sequence). The germline V and J ends were trimmed by 5 bases and 0 bases, with 18 bases remaining between them. CDR3 DNA: TGTGCCACCAGCCCCCTTCTGGTAGAAACTAGCACAGATACGCAGTATTTT. Amino acids: CATSPLLVETSTDTQYF.

The rearrangement uses TRBV5-6 and TRBJ1-5, with 9 bases matching TRBD1. CDR1 and CDR2 from the germline V gene are SGHDT and YYEEEE. There are 14 residues in the CDR3. The V segment lost 2 bases and the J segment 4 bases; nucleotides outside the gene matches: 1. CDR3 residues: CASSFDRGNQPQHF. The DNA of the CDR3 is TGTGCCAGCAGCTTCGACAGGGGGAATCAGCCCCAGCATTTT.

The count of this clone is one. V gene TRBV6-5 combines with J gene TRBJ2-7; D is unclear. Trimming took off 7 bases at V and 4 bases at J, with 20 bases between the two ends. The CDR3 runs to 15 residues. In germline, CDR1 is MNHEY, CDR2 SVGAGI. CDR3 nucleotides: TGTGCCAGCAACGACGATCCCCAAGGGCATTACGAGCAGTACTTC. Translated: CASNDDPQGHYEQYF.

The V call is TRBV13, the J call TRBJ2-7; D might be TRBD1 (6 bases). This CDR3 comprises 13 residues. Germline V gene data show CDR1 as PRHDT and CDR2 as FYEKMQ (reference sequence). The V end was cut by 5 bases, the J end by 3 bases, with 11 bases between. Here the CDR3 reads CASSLTGFYEQYF. The DNA of the CDR3 is TGTGCCAGCAGCCTAACAGGGTTCTACGAGCAGTACTTC.

The genes are TRBV15 and TRBJ2-3; D is uncertain. Germline V gene sequence: CDR1 LNHNV, CDR2 YYDKDF (reference sequence). V gave up 1 base and J gave up 2 bases, with 10 bases separating them. The CDR3 has 15 amino acids. The CDR3 is CATSRVAVATDTQYF. The CDR3 nucleotides read TGTGCCACCAGCAGAGTGGCCGTGGCCACAGATACGCAGTATTTT.

The chain couples TRBV7-9 to TRBJ2-7; the match to TRBD2 covers 12 bases. Looked up from germline, CDR1 is SEHNR and CDR2 is FQNEAQ (reference sequence). CDR3 length: 16 residues. V shed 4 bases and J 7 bases; nucleotides not matched to a gene: 11. CDR3 coding DNA: TGTGCCAGCAGCTCCTCCAGACTAGCGGGAGTGGGGGAGCAGTACTTC. As protein: CASSSSRLAGVGEQYF. The full variable domain, completed using reference TRBV7-9 and TRBJ2-7, is DTGVSQNPRHKITKRGQNVTFRCDPISEHNRLYWYRQTLGQGPEFLTYFQNEAQLEKSRLLSDRFSAERPKGSFSTLEIQRTEQGDSAMYLCASSSSRLAGVGEQYFGPGTRLTVT.

This rearrangement joins TRBV4-1 to TRBJ1-4, with TRBD1 identical over 8 bases. The germline gives CDR1 MGHRA, CDR2 YSYEKL. Losses at the gene ends were 6 bases for V and 7 bases for J; bases not matched to a gene: 13. This CDR3 has 16 residues. The CDR3 DNA sequence: TGCGCCAGCAGGACAGGGGTGGGAATTGTGAGTGAAAAACTGTTTTTT. Translating it yields CASRTGVGIVSEKLFF.

The rearrangement joins TRBV27 to TRBJ2-7; perhaps TRBD2 as D (6 bases). Germline CDR1 MNHEY, CDR2 SMNVEV (reference sequence). This CDR3 spans 14 amino acids. Trimming removed 4 bases from V and 3 bases from J, with 13 bases in between. CDR3 loop: CASSSGRGVYEQYF. The CDR3 DNA sequence: TGTGCCAGCAGTTCCGGGAGAGGAGTCTACGAGCAGTACTTC.

V gene TRBV7-2 combines with J gene TRBJ2-7; 7 bases match TRBD2. CDR3 size: 16 residues. Germline V gene lookup returns CDR1 SGHTA and CDR2 FQGNSA. The V and J ends lost 1 base and 2 bases, in that order; junction bases with no gene match: 8. This CDR3 is CASSLGEAGATYEQYF. The CDR3 DNA reads as TGTGCCAGCAGCTTAGGTGAGGCGGGAGCGACCTACGAGCAGTACTTC.

In nucleotides, the CDR3 is TGTGCCAGTAGTATAGATCTAGGGACAGATACGCAGTATTTT. This translates into CASSIDLGTDTQYF. The chain is built from TRBV19 and TRBJ2-3; D is unresolved. The V and J ends lost 0 bases and 3 bases respectively, with 7 bases between them. The V gene's germline CDR1 is LNHDA and CDR2 SQIVND (reference sequence). This CDR3 is 14 amino acids long.

The chain uses TRBV9 and TRBJ2-7; TRBD1 aligns across 9 bases. V lost 3 bases and J lost 3; bases outside the gene matches: 4. Germline CDR1 and CDR2: SGDLS and YYNGEE. The CDR3 extends over 14 amino acids. The DNA for the CDR3 is TGTGCCAGCAGCGCCGGGACAGGGTTCTACGAGCAGTACTTC. Translated, it gives CASSAGTGFYEQYF. Looking up the rest from reference TRBV9 and TRBJ2-7 gives the full variable domain: DSGVTQTPKHLITATGQRVTLRCSPRSGDLSVYWYQQSLDQGLQFLIQYYNGEERAKGNILERFSAQQFPDLHSELNLSSLELGDSALYFCASSAGTGFYEQYFGPGTRLTVT.

The V gene is TRBV5-6, the J gene TRBJ1-6; 7 nucleotides agree with TRBD1. V shed 1 base and J 6 bases; nucleotides not matched to a gene: 4. From germline, CDR1 is SGHDT and CDR2 YYEEEE. The CDR3 covers 15 residues. CDR3 DNA sequence: TGTGCCAGCAGCTTGTCTCCAGGGGGTAATTCACCCCTCCACTTT. It encodes CASSLSPGGNSPLHF.